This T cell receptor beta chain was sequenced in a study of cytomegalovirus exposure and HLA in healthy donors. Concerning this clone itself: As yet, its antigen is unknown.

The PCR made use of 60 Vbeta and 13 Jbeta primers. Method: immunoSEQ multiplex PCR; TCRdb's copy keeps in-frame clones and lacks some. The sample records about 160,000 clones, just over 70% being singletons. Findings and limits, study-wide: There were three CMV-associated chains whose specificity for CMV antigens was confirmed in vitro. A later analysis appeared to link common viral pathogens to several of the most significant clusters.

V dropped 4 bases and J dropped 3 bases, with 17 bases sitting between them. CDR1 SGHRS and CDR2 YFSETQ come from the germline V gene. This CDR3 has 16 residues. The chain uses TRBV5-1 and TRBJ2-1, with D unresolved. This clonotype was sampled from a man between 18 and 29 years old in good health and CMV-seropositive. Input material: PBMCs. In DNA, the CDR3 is TGCGCCAGCAGCGAGTCAATCACACAGTACTACAATGAGCAGTTCTTC. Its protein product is CASSESITQYYNEQFF. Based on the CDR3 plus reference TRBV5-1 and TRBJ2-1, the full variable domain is KAGVTQTPRYLIKTRGQQVTLSCSPISGHRSVSWYQQTPGQGLQFLFEYFSETQRNKGNFPGRFSGRQFSNSRSEMNVSTLELGDSALYLCASSESITQYYNEQFFGPGTRLTVL.